What follows are 5 T cell receptor beta chains derived from one specimen sequenced in a study of blood T cells in healthy people across ages. The use of a sample-barcoded 5' primer and a J-beta primer mix characterized a second PCR of roughly 6 to 11 cycles. Each CDR3 protein gets one entry after TCRdb re-called the 5' RACE reads with MiXCR. Among around 500,000 distinct CDR3 sequences listed, around a quarter were seen once. These data also featured in a second study, about T cells of mothers and their children.

The sample was blood. The receptors were gathered from a boy aged 2-9 years in good health.

The chain joins TRBV12-3 or TRBV12-4 to TRBJ2-1, with TRBD2 identical over 12 bases. V lost 2 bases to trimming and J lost 8 bases; unmatched junction nucleotides: 7. The CDR3 contains 16 residues. DNA of the CDR3: TGTGCCAGCAGTTTATCACTAGCGGGAGGTCGCGATGAGCAGTTCTTC. It is translated as CASSLSLAGGRDEQFF.

The chain uses TRBV10-3 and TRBJ2-5, with 8 positions matching TRBD1. Germline CDR1 ENHRY, CDR2 SYGVKD. CDR3 length: 12 amino acids. V lost 9 bases, J lost 5 bases, and 5 bases stayed unmatched. The CDR3 DNA is TGTGCCATAAGGGACAGGTTGGAGACCCAGTACTTC. Its translation is CAIRDRLETQYF.

This clonotype was found a few times. This chain joins TRBV5-1 and TRBJ2-5, with unresolved D. The CDR3 loop spans 16 amino acids. Germline lookup yields CDR1 SGHRS and CDR2 YFSETQ. The V gene lost 0 bases and the J gene lost 2 bases, with 14 bases spanning the gap. CDR3 coding DNA: TGCGCCAGCAGCTTGGGTCTCGGAGATTTACAAGAGACCCAGTACTTC. Amino acids: CASSLGLGDLQETQYF. Looking up the rest from reference TRBV5-1 and TRBJ2-5 gives the full variable domain: KAGVTQTPRYLIKTRGQQVTLSCSPISGHRSVSWYQQTPGQGLQFLFEYFSETQRNKGNFPGRFSGRQFSNSRSEMNVSTLELGDSALYLCASSLGLGDLQETQYFGPGTRLLVL.

The gene calls are TRBV10-3 and TRBJ2-7; tentative D call: TRBD1 (6 bases). Trimming cost V 6 bases and J 3 bases, with 21 bases left between them. Germline loops: CDR1 ENHRY, CDR2 SYGVKD. This CDR3 contains 16 residues. In DNA form, the CDR3 reads TGTGCCATCAGATCGACAGGTAGAGAGATTGACTACGAGCAGTACTTC. Translation gives CAIRSTGREIDYEQYF.

J is TRBJ2-2 and V is TRBV7-9; 9 bases fit TRBD1. This CDR3 comprises 16 residues. Germline values: CDR1 SEHNR, CDR2 FQNEAQ (reference sequence). V was clipped by 3 bases and J by 5 bases; unmatched bases: 7. The CDR3 bases are TGTGCCAGCAGCTTCGGGACAGGGTCGGGGACCGGGGAGCTGTTTTTT. It translates to CASSFGTGSGTGELFF.